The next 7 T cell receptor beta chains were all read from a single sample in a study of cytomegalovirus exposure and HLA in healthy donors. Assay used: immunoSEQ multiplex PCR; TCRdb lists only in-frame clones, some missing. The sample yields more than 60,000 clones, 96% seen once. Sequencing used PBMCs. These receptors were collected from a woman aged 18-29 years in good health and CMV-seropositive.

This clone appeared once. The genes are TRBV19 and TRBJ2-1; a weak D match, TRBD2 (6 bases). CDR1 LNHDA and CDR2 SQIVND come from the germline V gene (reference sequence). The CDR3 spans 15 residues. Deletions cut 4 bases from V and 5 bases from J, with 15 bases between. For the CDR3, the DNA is TGTGCCAGTAGTAAACCAACTAGCTTCCACAATGAGCAGTTCTTC. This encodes CASSKPTSFHNEQFF.

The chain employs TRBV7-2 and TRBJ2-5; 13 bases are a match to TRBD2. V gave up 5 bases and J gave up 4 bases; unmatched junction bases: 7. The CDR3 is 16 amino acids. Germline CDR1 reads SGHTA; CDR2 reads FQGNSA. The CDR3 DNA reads TGTGCCAGCAGCAAACTAGCGGGAGGGCCGGGAGAGACCCAGTACTTC. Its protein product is CASSKLAGGPGETQYF.

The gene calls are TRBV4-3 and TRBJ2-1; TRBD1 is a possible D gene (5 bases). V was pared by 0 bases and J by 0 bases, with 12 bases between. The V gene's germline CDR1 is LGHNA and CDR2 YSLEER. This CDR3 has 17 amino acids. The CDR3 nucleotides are TGCGCCAGCAGCCAAGATCGGCAGGGTTTCTCCTACAATGAGCAGTTCTTC. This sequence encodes CASSQDRQGFSYNEQFF.

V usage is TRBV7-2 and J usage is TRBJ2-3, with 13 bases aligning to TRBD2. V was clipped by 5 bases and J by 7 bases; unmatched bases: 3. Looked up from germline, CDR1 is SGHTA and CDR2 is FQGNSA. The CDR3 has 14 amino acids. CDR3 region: CASSLGLAGYTQYF. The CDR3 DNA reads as TGTGCCAGCAGCCTGGGACTAGCGGGATATACGCAGTATTTT.

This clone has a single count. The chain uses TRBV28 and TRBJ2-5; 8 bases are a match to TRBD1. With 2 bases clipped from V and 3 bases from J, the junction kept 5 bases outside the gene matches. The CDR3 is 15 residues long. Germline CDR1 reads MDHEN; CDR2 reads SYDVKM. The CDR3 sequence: CASSLSRTGKETQYF. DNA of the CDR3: TGTGCCAGCAGTTTAAGCCGGACAGGGAAAGAGACCCAGTACTTC.

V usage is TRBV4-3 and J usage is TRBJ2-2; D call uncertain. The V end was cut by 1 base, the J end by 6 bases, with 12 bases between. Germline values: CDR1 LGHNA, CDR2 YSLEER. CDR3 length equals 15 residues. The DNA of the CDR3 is TGCGCCAGCAGCCAAGGGCAGGTTAACTCCGGGGAGCTGTTTTTT. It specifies CASSQGQVNSGELFF.

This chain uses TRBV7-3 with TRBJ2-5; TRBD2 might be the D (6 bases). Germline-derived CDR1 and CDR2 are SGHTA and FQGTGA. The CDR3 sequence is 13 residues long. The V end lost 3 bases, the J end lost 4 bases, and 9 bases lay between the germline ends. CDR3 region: CASSLEGGETQYF. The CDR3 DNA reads TGTGCCAGCAGCTTGGAGGGAGGAGAGACCCAGTACTTC.